These 18 T cell receptor beta chains were sequenced from one sample in a study of blood T cell repertoires in COVID-19. The repertoire was sequenced with immunoSEQ multiplex PCR; TCRdb's copy has only in-frame clones and lacks some. The sample holds around 36,000 clones, roughly 85% seen once. Sequencing used peripheral blood. Receptors were obtained from a man aged 60-69 years with acute or convalescent COVID-19.

The chain couples TRBV29-1 to TRBJ1-2; the D gene is possibly TRBD1 (5 bases). This CDR3 contains 13 residues. V lost 0 bases and J lost 3, with 8 bases in between. Germline CDR1 is SQVTM and CDR2 is ANQGSEA. CDR3 DNA: TGCAGCGTTGAAGAGGCGGGGCACTATGGCTACACCTTC. Its protein is CSVEEAGHYGYTF.

The CDR3 DNA sequence: TGTGCCAGCAGCGTAGGAGGGCCGAACATTCAGTACTTC. Protein sequence: CASSVGGPNIQYF. The J gene is TRBJ2-4, the V gene TRBV9, with a possible D match to TRBD2 (5 bases). V lost 0 bases and J 7 bases, leaving 8 bases between the germline ends. CDR1 SGDLS and CDR2 YYNGEE come from the germline V gene. This CDR3 has 13 residues.

J is TRBJ2-7 and V is TRBV28, with 10 bases fitting TRBD2. Trimming took 6 bases from V and 4 from J; bases not matched to a gene: 18. The CDR3 totals 18 residues. The germline V gene has CDR1 MDHEN and CDR2 SYDVKM. DNA for the CDR3: TGTGCCAGCAGCCAGGGAACTAGCGGGATCCAAGCGGCGTACGAGCAGTACTTC. Residues: CASSQGTSGIQAAYEQYF.

The genes are TRBV2 and TRBJ1-1; D may be TRBD1 (5 bases). Trimming shortened V by 6 bases and J by 3 bases, and 11 bases separated the two germline ends. The CDR3 covers 13 residues. Per germline, CDR1 SNHLY and CDR2 FYNNEI. The CDR3 DNA is TGTGCCAGCAGAGGGGTGGGGCACACTGAAGCTTTCTTT. It translates to CASRGVGHTEAFF.

This chain connects TRBV11-2 to TRBJ1-6; no firm D call. The V end lost 5 bases, the J end lost 7 bases, and 6 bases lay between the germline ends. The CDR3 is 12 amino acids. The germline CDR1 and CDR2 sequences are SGHAT and FQNNGV. In DNA, the CDR3 is TGTGCCAGCAGCACCAGGAATTCACCCCTCCACTTT. Translating gives CASSTRNSPLHF.

The V gene is TRBV6-5, the J gene TRBJ2-7; 7 bases are shared with TRBD2. CDR1 is MNHEY, CDR2 SVGAGI, per germline. The CDR3 runs 11 residues. V lost 11 bases to trimming and J lost 6 bases; unmatched junction nucleotides: 7. CDR3 coding DNA: TGTGCCGCCTGGGGGGGGTCCGAGCAGTACTTC. Amino acid sequence: CAAWGGSEQYF.

The chain is built from TRBV7-9 and TRBJ1-1; no clear D gene. CDR3 length: 14 residues. The germline gives CDR1 SEHNR, CDR2 FQNEAQ (reference sequence). Trimming took off 4 bases at V and 2 bases at J, with 11 bases between the two ends. CDR3 DNA sequence: TGTGCCAGCAGCTCCCGGGAGAGCAACACTGAAGCTTTCTTT. It is translated as CASSSRESNTEAFF. The complete variable domain, with remaining parts taken from reference TRBV7-9 and TRBJ1-1, reads DTGVSQNPRHKITKRGQNVTFRCDPISEHNRLYWYRQTLGQGPEFLTYFQNEAQLEKSRLLSDRFSAERPKGSFSTLEIQRTEQGDSAMYLCASSSRESNTEAFFGQGTRLTVV.

The CDR3, as DNA: TGTGCCAGCAGCCCAGGGGGAGGTGACACTGAAGCTTTCTTT. Its translation: CASSPGGGDTEAFF. V is TRBV7-2 and J is TRBJ1-1; the match to TRBD1 covers 7 bases. The junction had 6 bases not matched to a gene; V was cut back by 5 bases and J by 3 bases. Germline V gene lookup returns CDR1 SGHTA and CDR2 FQGNSA. This CDR3 is built from 14 residues.

This chain links TRBV27 with TRBJ2-1; the match to TRBD2 covers 13 bases. The germline V gene encodes CDR1 MNHEY and CDR2 SMNVEV (reference sequence). V shed 5 bases, J shed 12 bases, and the junction held 16 bases outside the gene matches. The CDR3 extends over 17 amino acids. CDR3 DNA: TGTGCCAGCAGTCCTAGTCGGACTAGCGGGGGACAGGAGGGGCAGTTCTTC. It specifies CASSPSRTSGGQEGQFF.

This clone appeared a single time. The chain links TRBV21-1 to TRBJ2-3; TRBD1, the table's D call, was not compared with the DNA. TRBV21-1 is marked as a pseudogene. The CDR3 length is 18 residues. For the CDR3, the DNA is TGTGCCAGCAGCAAAAAAATGGGCAACAGGGGCTTCACAGATACGCAGTATTTT. Translation gives CASSKKMGNRGFTDTQYF.

The V and J genes are TRBV3-1 (or the pseudogene TRBV3-2) and TRBJ1-6, with D tentatively TRBD1 (6 bases). Germline V gene sequence: CDR1 LGHDT, CDR2 YNNKEL (reference sequence). CDR3 length: 14 amino acids. V lost 5 bases, J lost 5 bases, and 10 bases lay in between. CDR3 sequence (DNA): TGTGCCAGCAGCGCTCAGGGGAATAATTCACCCCTCCACTTT. Amino acids: CASSAQGNNSPLHF.

The V call is TRBV6-5, the J call TRBJ1-5, with 7 bases lining up with TRBD1. Germline values: CDR1 MNHEY, CDR2 SVGAGI. The V gene end was trimmed by 8 bases and the J gene end by 3 bases; junction bases not matched to a gene: 7. The CDR3 extends over 14 amino acids. This chain's CDR3 is CASRGTASNQPQHF. The CDR3 DNA reads as TGTGCCAGCCGAGGGACAGCATCCAATCAGCCCCAGCATTTT.

This clone was seen a few times. This sequence joins TRBV2 and TRBJ2-7, with 11 bases fitting TRBD2. The germline gives CDR1 SNHLY, CDR2 FYNNEI. With V trimmed by 7 bases and J by 2 bases, 10 bases remained unmatched. This CDR3 contains 16 residues. Here the CDR3 DNA reads TGTGCCAGCACCGAAAGTGCTAGCGGGGGGCCCTACGAGCAGTACTTC. This sequence encodes CASTESASGGPYEQYF.

This sequence joins TRBV21-1 and TRBJ1-2; the D segment call TRBD1 is taken from the table without a DNA check. TRBV21-1 is flagged as a pseudogene. The CDR3 consists of 19 residues. CDR3 protein: CASSSLVKAGQGGSDGYTF. For the CDR3, the DNA is TGTGCCAGCAGCAGTTTGGTCAAGGCCGGACAGGGTGGGTCTGACGGCTACACCTTC.

This chain uses TRBV3-1 (or the pseudogene TRBV3-2) with TRBJ1-4; 7 bases fit TRBD1. CDR1 is LGHDT, CDR2 YNNKEL, per germline (reference sequence). The CDR3 covers 15 residues. Unmatched junction bases numbered 5, after V lost 3 bases and J lost 4 bases. CDR3 residues: CASSQSTGRNEKLFF. In DNA, the CDR3 is TGTGCCAGCAGCCAGTCGACAGGGCGTAATGAAAAACTGTTTTTT.

The chain combines TRBV6-6 with TRBJ1-5; 10 bases fit TRBD1. Germline assignment: CDR1 MNHNY and CDR2 SVGAGI (reference sequence). The J segment lost 4 bases and the V segment lost 7 bases, leaving 10 bases of the junction unmatched. CDR3 length: 16 residues. The CDR3 is CASTPTGGYGNQPQHF. The CDR3 DNA reads as TGTGCCAGCACCCCGACAGGGGGCTACGGTAATCAGCCCCAGCATTTT.

This clone was seen only once. The V call is TRBV30, the J call TRBJ1-1; no definite D call. The V gene's germline CDR1 is GTSNPN and CDR2 SVGIG (reference sequence). The CDR3 loop spans 13 amino acids. V gave up 0 bases and J gave up 5 bases, with 10 bases separating them. The CDR3 bases are TGTGCCTGGAGTGTACGTTGGAGAACTGAAGCTTTCTTT. It yields the protein CAWSVRWRTEAFF.

The chain joins TRBV28 to TRBJ1-1; 9 bases are a match to TRBD1. CDR1 and CDR2 from the germline V gene are MDHEN and SYDVKM. The CDR3 covers 14 residues. After removal of 5 bases from V and 11 bases from J, the junction contained 12 bases not matched to a gene. Here the CDR3 DNA reads TGTGCCAGCAGTGCCGACAGGGGGAATAAGCGGGCTTTCTTT. It specifies CASSADRGNKRAFF.